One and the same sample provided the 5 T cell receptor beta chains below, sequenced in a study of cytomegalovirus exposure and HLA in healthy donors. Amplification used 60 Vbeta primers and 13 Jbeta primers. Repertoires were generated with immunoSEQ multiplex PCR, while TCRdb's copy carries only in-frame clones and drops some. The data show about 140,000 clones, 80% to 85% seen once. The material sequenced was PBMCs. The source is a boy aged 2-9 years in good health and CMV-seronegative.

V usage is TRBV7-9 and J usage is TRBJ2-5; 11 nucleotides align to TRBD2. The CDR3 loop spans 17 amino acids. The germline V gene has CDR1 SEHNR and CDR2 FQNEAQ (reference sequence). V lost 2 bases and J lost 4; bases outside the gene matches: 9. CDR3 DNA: TGTGCCAGCAGCTTATTCCCCCCTAGCGGGGGGTTAGAGACCCAGTACTTC. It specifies CASSLFPPSGGLETQYF.

The CDR3 here is CASSSPRDRDEAFF. In nucleotides, the CDR3 is TGTGCCAGCAGCTCCCCCCGGGACAGGGATGAAGCTTTCTTT. The chain couples TRBV7-7 to TRBJ1-1, with 9 bases lining up with TRBD1. The CDR3 extends over 14 amino acids. Per germline, CDR1 SSHAT and CDR2 FNYEAQ (reference sequence). J gave up 7 bases and V 4 bases, and 7 bases lay outside the gene matches.

In DNA, the CDR3 is TGTGCCAGCAGCTTAGAGCCAGGGGGCGACGAAAAACTGTTTTTT. Translating gives CASSLEPGGDEKLFF. This chain joins TRBV11-2 and TRBJ1-4; TRBD1 aligns across 8 bases. CDR1 is SGHAT, CDR2 FQNNGV, per germline. Germline trimming cut 0 bases from V and 8 bases from J; bases unmatched to any gene: 5. CDR3 length: 15 amino acids.

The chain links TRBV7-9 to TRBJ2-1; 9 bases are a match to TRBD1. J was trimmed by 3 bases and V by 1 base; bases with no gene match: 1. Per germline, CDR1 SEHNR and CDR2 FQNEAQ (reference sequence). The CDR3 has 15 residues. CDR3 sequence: CASSLGDRDYNEQFF. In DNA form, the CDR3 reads TGTGCCAGCAGCTTAGGGGACAGGGACTACAATGAGCAGTTCTTC.

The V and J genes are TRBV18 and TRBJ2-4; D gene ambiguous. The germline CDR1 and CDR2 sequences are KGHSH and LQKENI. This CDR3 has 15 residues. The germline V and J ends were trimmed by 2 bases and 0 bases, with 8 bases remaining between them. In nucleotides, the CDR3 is TGTGCCAGCTCACCAGAGGTAACAGCCAAAAACATTCAGTACTTC. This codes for CASSPEVTAKNIQYF.